A single sample is the source of the 28 T cell receptor beta chains below, sequenced in a study of identical twins (dated by TCRdb to the mid-2010s). Libraries were prepared through 5' RACE. Sequencing instrument: Illumina HiSeq 2000. TCRdb passed the public sequencing reads through fastp at Q25 and MiXCR, retaining productive beta sequences. Each CDR3 protein appears once, grouped with its most common genes and DNA. Recorded for this sample are hundreds of thousands of distinct CDR3 sequences; 21% of them occurred a single time. Jointly, the top ten make up roughly 4% of the sample. These data also formed part of another study, on T cells expressing NK-cell markers.

Sequencing was carried out using PBMCs. Receptors were obtained from a woman between 18 and 30 years old in good health.

This clonotype has just a few counts. This chain connects TRBV5-1 to TRBJ2-1; TRBD2 is a possible D gene (5 bases). The CDR3 runs to 14 residues. Germline CDR1 is SGHRS and CDR2 is YFSETQ. The V and J ends lost 7 bases and 9 bases respectively, with 20 bases between them. CDR3 nucleotides: TGCGCCAGCGGAAGCGGAGTCGGCCTCGGTGAGCAGTTCTTC. This sequence encodes CASGSGVGLGEQFF.

The chain has TRBV5-1 and TRBJ2-7; TRBD1 aligns across 11 bases. Germline loops: CDR1 SGHRS, CDR2 YFSETQ. J gave up 3 bases and V 2 bases, and 4 bases lay outside the gene matches. CDR3 length: 15 amino acids. CDR3 residues: CASSFSGQGGYEQYF. The CDR3 DNA sequence: TGCGCCAGCAGCTTCTCGGGACAGGGGGGCTACGAGCAGTACTTC.

This clonotype was seen more than once but under ten times. This sequence joins TRBV10-2 and TRBJ2-5; D is possibly TRBD2 (6 bases). The CDR3 extends over 14 amino acids. CDR1 is WSHSY and CDR2 is SAAADI in the germline V gene. V lost 2 bases and J 6 bases, leaving 13 bases between the germline ends. CDR3 amino acids: CASSEAGLVQTQYF. The CDR3, as DNA: TGCGCCAGCAGTGAGGCGGGACTTGTGCAGACCCAGTACTTC.

This clonotype was recorded at least ten times. This chain links TRBV10-3 with TRBJ1-1; 9 bases map to TRBD1. With V trimmed by 5 bases and J by 0 bases, 4 bases remained unmatched. Germline lookup yields CDR1 ENHRY and CDR2 SYGVKD. This CDR3 is 15 amino acids long. CDR3 protein: CAISPGTGMNTEAFF. The CDR3 coding sequence is TGTGCCATCAGTCCCGGGACAGGGATGAACACTGAAGCTTTCTTT.

This chain joins TRBV7-2 and TRBJ2-3, with 10 bases fitting TRBD2. After removal of 4 bases from V and 1 base from J, the junction contained 8 bases not matched to a gene. Germline CDR1 and CDR2: SGHTA and FQGNSA. The CDR3 is 17 amino acids. Written as DNA, the CDR3 is TGTGCCAGCAGCTCCCGAGCTAGCGGGAGAGGCACAGATACGCAGTATTTT. Residues: CASSSRASGRGTDTQYF.

V is TRBV20-1 and J is TRBJ2-1; 7 positions agree with TRBD2. The germline gives CDR1 DFQATT, CDR2 SNEGSKA (reference sequence). This CDR3 has 15 residues. J gave up 1 base and V 0 bases, and 3 bases lay outside the gene matches. CDR3 protein: CSARDFGGSYNEQFF. The CDR3 DNA reads TGCAGTGCTAGAGATTTCGGGGGGTCCTACAATGAGCAGTTCTTC.

This clonotype was counted many times. The V and J genes are TRBV7-9 and TRBJ1-2; TRBD1 is a possible D gene (6 bases). The ends were cut back, 2 bases at V and 8 bases at J, with 12 bases in the middle. This CDR3 comprises 13 residues. CDR1 is SEHNR, CDR2 FQNEAQ, per germline (reference sequence). The CDR3 here is CASSLRRGRGYTF. For the CDR3, the DNA is TGTGCCAGCAGCTTAAGGAGGGGGAGAGGCTACACCTTC.

This clonotype has a count of ten or more. The chain links TRBV20-1 to TRBJ2-1, with 8 bases identical to TRBD2. Germline V CDR1 and CDR2: DFQATT, SNEGSKA (reference sequence). V lost 6 bases and J lost 5; bases outside the gene matches: 6. The CDR3 length is 13 residues. CDR3 amino acids: CSAQETSDNEQFF. Here the CDR3 DNA reads TGCAGTGCCCAAGAGACTAGCGACAATGAGCAGTTCTTC.

This clonotype was found a few times. The J gene is TRBJ2-1, the V gene TRBV9; 7 bases are shared with TRBD2. The CDR3 is 16 amino acids. The germline gives CDR1 SGDLS, CDR2 YYNGEE. J lost 10 bases, V lost 0 bases, and 13 bases had no gene match. CDR3 coding DNA: TGTGCCAGCAGCGTAGGAGGGGCCATCCCCGGGGGGGAGCAGTTCTTC. Protein: CASSVGGAIPGGEQFF.

The V and J genes are TRBV6-5 and TRBJ2-1, with 9 bases matching TRBD2. The junction had 6 bases not matched to a gene; V was cut back by 8 bases and J by 10 bases. The CDR3 spans 12 residues. Germline loops: CDR1 MNHEY, CDR2 SVGAGI. This CDR3 is CASAGLAMEQFF. CDR3 coding DNA: TGTGCCAGCGCGGGACTAGCTATGGAGCAGTTCTTC.

V is TRBV12-3 or TRBV12-4 and J is TRBJ2-7; a possible D gene is TRBD2 (6 bases). The CDR3 covers 12 residues. V was cut by 3 bases and J by 6 bases, with 9 bases left in between. The CDR3 DNA reads as TGTGCCAGCAGTTTCTGGGGAGGCGAGCAGTACTTC. As protein: CASSFWGGEQYF.

This rearrangement joins TRBV5-1 to TRBJ1-4; TRBD1 is a possible D gene (5 bases). The CDR3 length is 14 residues. Per germline, CDR1 SGHRS and CDR2 YFSETQ. Between the trimmed V and J ends, which lost 5 bases and 8 bases, there was a span of 16 bases. Here the CDR3 DNA reads TGCGCCAGCAGTACGCAGGGTGGAAGGGAAAAACTGTTTTTT. It encodes CASSTQGGREKLFF.

The rearrangement links TRBV12-3 or TRBV12-4 to TRBJ2-3; the D gene is possibly TRBD1 (5 bases). This CDR3 contains 15 residues. The ends were cut back, 3 bases at V and 4 bases at J, with 14 bases in the middle. CDR3 region: CASSFDGRGADTQYF. In DNA, the CDR3 is TGTGCCAGCAGTTTCGACGGAAGGGGCGCAGATACGCAGTATTTT.

V usage is TRBV5-1 and J usage is TRBJ2-3, with TRBD2 as a possible D gene (6 bases). CDR3 length equals 14 residues. CDR1 SGHRS and CDR2 YFSETQ come from the germline V gene. V lost 5 bases and J 1 base, leaving 11 bases between the germline ends. CDR3 in amino acids: CASRRDSRTDTQYF. DNA for the CDR3: TGCGCCAGCAGAAGGGACTCGCGCACAGATACGCAGTATTTT.

This chain connects TRBV27 to TRBJ2-7; 13 positions match TRBD2. Per germline, CDR1 MNHEY and CDR2 SMNVEV (reference sequence). Unmatched junction bases numbered 5, after V lost 9 bases and J lost 0 bases. This CDR3 has 15 amino acids. For the CDR3, the DNA is TGTGCCAGAGCGACTAGCGGGAGGCCCTCCTACGAGCAGTACTTC. The encoded protein is CARATSGRPSYEQYF.

V and J are TRBV27 and TRBJ2-7, with 8 bases that match TRBD1. Trimming removed 2 bases from V and 0 bases from J; junction bases left unmatched: 6. CDR1 and CDR2 (germline): MNHEY, SMNVEV (reference sequence). This CDR3 has 16 residues. This CDR3 reads CASSLRSGQGSYEQYF. The CDR3, as DNA: TGTGCCAGCAGTTTAAGGTCCGGACAGGGCTCCTACGAGCAGTACTTC.

This clonotype appeared many times. The V call is TRBV5-1, the J call TRBJ2-2; possibly TRBD1 or TRBD2 for D (5 bases each). The CDR3 runs to 16 residues. The ends were cut back, 0 bases at V and 11 bases at J, with 20 bases in the middle. The V gene's germline CDR1 is SGHRS and CDR2 YFSETQ. CDR3 nucleotide sequence: TGCGCCAGCAGCTTGGCCGCACAGAATAGGGACGCTGAGCTGTTTTTT. Translation: CASSLAAQNRDAELFF. The full variable domain, in which reference TRBV5-1 and TRBJ2-2 provide the parts outside the CDR3, is KAGVTQTPRYLIKTRGQQVTLSCSPISGHRSVSWYQQTPGQGLQFLFEYFSETQRNKGNFPGRFSGRQFSNSRSEMNVSTLELGDSALYLCASSLAAQNRDAELFFGEGSRLTVL.

This clonotype was counted a few times. The chain couples TRBV12-3 or TRBV12-4 to TRBJ1-2; D may be TRBD1 (5 bases). There are 13 residues in the CDR3. In DNA, the CDR3 is TGTGGCTCACACACGGGACGGGGCGATGGCTACACCTTC. It is translated as CGSHTGRGDGYTF.

The table lists this clonotype with many counts. The gene calls are TRBV12-3 or TRBV12-4 and TRBJ2-7; perhaps TRBD2 as D (7 bases). V was trimmed by 5 bases and J by 7 bases, leaving 12 bases between them. The CDR3 length is 12 residues. The CDR3 nucleotides are TGTGCCAGCAGTCCCGGGGGGCCAGAGCAGTACTTC. Translated: CASSPGGPEQYF.

This sequence joins TRBV7-8 and TRBJ2-1; the D call may be TRBD1 or TRBD2 (5 bases each). This CDR3 has 18 residues. Trimming cost V 5 bases and J 0 bases, with 20 bases left between them. Looked up from germline, CDR1 is SGHVS and CDR2 is FQNEAQ. Here the CDR3 DNA reads TGTGCCAGCAGCCCGCATCCGTTTGTGGGGACCTCCTACAATGAGCAGTTCTTC. This codes for CASSPHPFVGTSYNEQFF.

The gene calls are TRBV12-3 or TRBV12-4 and TRBJ1-2; TRBD1 matches 10 bases. This CDR3 spans 15 amino acids. The ends lost 10 bases at V and 6 bases at J; junction bases unmatched: 14. The CDR3: CATDEGQGFGDGYTF. The CDR3 nucleotides read TGTGCCACCGATGAGGGACAGGGGTTCGGGGATGGCTACACCTTC.

The chain couples TRBV6-1 to TRBJ1-1; D gene unclear. V was cut by 5 bases and J by 11 bases, with 27 bases left in between. Germline V lookup: CDR1 MNHNS, CDR2 SASEGT. The CDR3 length is 16 residues. CDR3 in DNA: TGTGCCAGCAGTCGAACCTCGGACGCGGTTTTGAACGAGGCTTTCTTT. Its protein product is CASSRTSDAVLNEAFF.

DNA of the CDR3: TGTGCTAGTGGGTTCACCGGGACTAGCGGTCTCAATGAGCAGTTCTTC. Protein: CASGFTGTSGLNEQFF. The chain combines TRBV12-5 with TRBJ2-1, with 11 nucleotides matching TRBD2. This CDR3 contains 16 residues. Looked up from germline, CDR1 is LGHNT and CDR2 is FRNRAP. Losses at the gene ends were 6 bases for V and 6 bases for J; bases not matched to a gene: 10.

The chain links TRBV14 to TRBJ2-3; perhaps TRBD2 as D (6 bases). V shed 3 bases and J shed 12 bases, with 19 bases lying between them. The CDR3 is made up of 14 amino acids. The germline gives CDR1 SGHDN, CDR2 FVKESK. The CDR3 sequence: CASSQASPGLPQYF. The DNA of the CDR3 is TGTGCCAGCAGCCAGGCTTCGCCGGGACTCCCTCAGTATTTT.

This clonotype was picked up many times. The chain couples TRBV29-1 to TRBJ2-1, with TRBD2 matching 9 bases. Germline trimming cut 5 bases from V and 5 bases from J; bases unmatched to any gene: 4. The CDR3 covers 13 residues. In germline, CDR1 is SQVTM, CDR2 ANQGSEA. The DNA for the CDR3 is TGCAGCGTTAGAGCTAGCGGGGACAATGAGCAGTTCTTC. It encodes CSVRASGDNEQFF.

This clonotype has a handful of counts. This chain uses TRBV12-3 or TRBV12-4 with TRBJ2-5; D may be TRBD2 (6 bases). The CDR3 sequence is 14 residues long. With 6 bases removed from V and 3 bases from J, the gap between germline ends came to 14 bases. The CDR3 spells CASSFRRREETQYF. The CDR3 coding sequence is TGTGCCAGCAGCTTTCGACGGAGGGAAGAGACCCAGTACTTC.

This clonotype occurred many times. This chain uses TRBV3-1 with TRBJ2-5; D call uncertain. V gave up 0 bases and J gave up 7 bases, with 0 bases separating them. Germline lookup yields CDR1 LGHDT and CDR2 YNNKEL (reference sequence). This CDR3 comprises 10 residues. The CDR3 DNA is TGTGCCAGCAGCCAAGAGACCCAGTACTTC. Its protein product is CASSQETQYF.

This chain connects TRBV7-2 to TRBJ2-3; D gene unclear. CDR1 SGHTA and CDR2 FQGNSA come from the germline V gene. V lost 6 bases, J lost 4 bases, and 14 bases lay in between. The CDR3 has 14 amino acids. The CDR3, as DNA: TGTGCCAGCAGTCCAGCGCCAGTTTCAGATACGCAGTATTTT. Its translation: CASSPAPVSDTQYF. The whole variable domain, filled in from reference TRBV7-2 and TRBJ2-3, reads GAGVSQSPSNKVTEKGKDVELRCDPISGHTALYWYRQSLGQGLEFLIYFQGNSAPDKSGLPSDRFSAERTGGSVSTLTIQRTQQEDSAVYLCASSPAPVSDTQYFGPGTRLTVL.